The T cell receptor beta chain under discussion was sequenced for a study of human T cells and chemical hapten exposure. Overall study context: Patch testing placed 0.01% DPC on the upper back, with readings at 6 days.

In this sample, this clonotype turned up a few times. Trimming cost V 7 bases and J 6 bases, with 14 bases left between them. The CDR3 has 13 amino acids. This sample's time point: pre-sensitization, week 0. Treatment noted: therapeutic diphenylcyclopropenone sensitization with weekly scalp DPC. At every patch-test visit, blood was drawn before the patch test was applied. Alopecia patients deemed DPC-suitable, aged 18 to 70, excluding pregnancy. TCRdb re-called the RACE reads with MiXCR, one entry per CDR3 protein. The sample yields about 350,000 distinct CDR3 sequences, around 5% seen once. The chain is built from TRBV12-3 or TRBV12-4 and TRBJ2-3; the D gene is possibly TRBD2 (7 bases). Here the sequenced sample was whole blood, taken in connection with sensitization to the hapten diphenylcyclopropenone (DPC). The clonotype was recovered from a woman between 18 and 29 years old with alopecia areata. Some clones in this sample may be carry-over from other donors' samples. The CDR3 region is CASTGGFRDTQYF. The CDR3 coding sequence is TGTGCCAGCACGGGGGGCTTCCGGGATACGCAGTATTTT.